The present T cell receptor beta chain was sequenced within a study of tumor and adjacent non-tumor tissue in lung cancer. Study details: Stage I to III disease affected 10 men and a handful of women aged about 31 to 76.

This sample's RNA came from whole unsorted tissue. Germline assignment: CDR1 SGHRS and CDR2 YFSETQ. This CDR3 spans 14 amino acids. A modified ARM-PCR protocol with three rounds of nested PCR amplified TCRbeta. TCRdb reprocessed the multiplex PCR reads via MiXCR and lists one record per CDR3 protein. The profile shows 100,000 to 120,000 distinct CDR3 sequences, 75% to 90% of them singletons. As to this clonotype: Its target is not known. One end of the junction varies from germline; a read error may be responsible.

Study-level results: Compared with tumor, normal lung showed significantly lower TCR diversity. In normal lung, the top 100 clones were significantly more dominant than in tumor.

Material for sequencing was lung tumor tissue. The genes are TRBV5-1 and TRBJ1-1, with TRBD1 as a possible D gene (6 bases). The TCR comes from a man between 65 and 79 years old with non-small cell lung cancer. The DNA for the CDR3 is TGCGCCAGCAGCAAGGACAGCCAGAACACTGAAACTCTCTTT. This sequence encodes CASSKDSQNTETLF.